This entry lists 32 T cell receptor beta chains sequenced from one sample in a study of beta chain features in type 1 diabetes. All of the isolated RNA was reverse transcribed, so expressed TCRB transcripts were sequenced. Repertoires were generated with immunoSEQ multiplex PCR, while TCRdb's copy carries only in-frame clones and drops some. The data contain a few hundred thousand clones, 25% to 35% of them singletons. What was sequenced was naive CD4+ T cells from blood. The receptors originated from a man younger than 30 in good health.

V usage is TRBV7-9 and J usage is TRBJ1-2; 9 bases align to TRBD1. V lost 3 bases and J lost 6; bases outside the gene matches: 5. Per germline, CDR1 SEHNR and CDR2 FQNEAQ (reference sequence). The CDR3 totals 14 residues. The CDR3: CASSFDRGADGYTF. DNA for the CDR3: TGTGCCAGCAGCTTTGACAGGGGGGCGGATGGCTACACCTTC. The full variable domain, rest sourced from reference TRBV7-9 and TRBJ1-2, is DTGVSQNPRHKITKRGQNVTFRCDPISEHNRLYWYRQTLGQGPEFLTYFQNEAQLEKSRLLSDRFSAERPKGSFSTLEIQRTEQGDSAMYLCASSFDRGADGYTFGSGTRLTVV.

This chain connects TRBV5-6 to TRBJ1-2; D may be TRBD1 (5 bases). The CDR3 sequence is 14 residues long. Germline CDR1 SGHDT, CDR2 YYEEEE. V was pared by 4 bases and J by 2 bases, with 12 bases between. The CDR3 region is CASSPGPPNYGYTF. The CDR3 nucleotides are TGTGCCAGCAGCCCGGGACCGCCGAACTATGGCTACACCTTC.

This clone came up a few times. The chain combines TRBV6-6 with TRBJ2-7; D not certain. The CDR3 covers 14 residues. The V gene's germline CDR1 is MNHNY and CDR2 SVGAGI (reference sequence). The V end lost 0 bases, the J end lost 4 bases, and 10 bases lay between the germline ends. CDR3 sequence: CASSYSIGVYEQYF. The CDR3, as DNA: TGTGCCAGCAGTTACTCGATTGGGGTTTACGAGCAGTACTTC.

CDR3 loop: CAISSPGAGNTEAFF. As DNA, the CDR3 is TGTGCCATCAGTTCCCCCGGGGCGGGGAACACTGAAGCTTTCTTT. This rearrangement joins TRBV10-3 to TRBJ1-1, with D maybe TRBD1 (5 bases). V was cut by 5 bases and J by 1 base, with 14 bases left in between. The CDR3 has 15 amino acids. Per the germline V gene, CDR1 is ENHRY and CDR2 is SYGVKD.

The genes are TRBV15 and TRBJ2-7, with D unresolved. Germline values: CDR1 LNHNV, CDR2 YYDKDF (reference sequence). V gave up 0 bases and J gave up 7 bases, with 16 bases separating them. The CDR3 has 15 residues. The CDR3 nucleotides read TGTGCCACCAGCAGAGATCTGGGCATTATTGGGGAGCAGTACTTC. Translation gives CATSRDLGIIGEQYF.

The rearrangement joins TRBV29-1 to TRBJ1-4, with 8 bases matching TRBD1. The trim removed 7 bases at V and 5 bases at J, leaving 3 bases unmatched. The CDR3 extends over 12 amino acids. CDR1 is SQVTM and CDR2 is ANQGSEA in the germline V gene. This chain's CDR3 is CSGTGRNEKLFF. CDR3 in DNA: TGCAGCGGGACAGGGAGGAATGAAAAACTGTTTTTT.

The V and J genes are TRBV28 and TRBJ2-3; D gene unclear. With 6 bases removed from V and 6 bases from J, the gap between germline ends came to 10 bases. Per the germline V gene, CDR1 is MDHEN and CDR2 is SYDVKM. The CDR3 is 12 residues long. The CDR3 is CASSLRGDTQYF. In nucleotides, the CDR3 is TGTGCCAGCAGCTTACGAGGTGATACGCAGTATTTT. The full variable domain, in which reference TRBV28 and TRBJ2-3 provide the parts outside the CDR3, is DVKVTQSSRYLVKRTGEKVFLECVQDMDHENMFWYRQDPGLGLRLIYFSYDVKMKEKGDIPEGYSVSREKKERFSLILESASTNQTSMYLCASSLRGDTQYFGPGTRLTVL.

The chain is built from TRBV10-3 and TRBJ2-3, with D uncertain. There are 13 residues in the CDR3. The V end was cut by 2 bases, the J end by 2 bases, with 5 bases between. The germline CDR1 and CDR2 sequences are ENHRY and SYGVKD. The CDR3 reads CAISEGDTDTQYF. CDR3 DNA: TGTGCCATCAGTGAGGGTGACACAGATACGCAGTATTTT.

This clone was counted between two and nine times. V is TRBV29-1 and J is TRBJ2-1; no firm D call. The CDR3 has 16 residues. Trimming stripped 3 bases from V and 6 bases from J, with 21 bases between. The germline gives CDR1 SQVTM, CDR2 ANQGSEA. Here the CDR3 reads CSVDHPRPVLLNEQFF. CDR3 nucleotide sequence: TGCAGCGTTGACCATCCGCGTCCGGTCTTGCTCAATGAGCAGTTCTTC.

V gene TRBV5-1 combines with J gene TRBJ2-1; 14 nucleotides agree with TRBD2. The trim removed 5 bases at V and 5 bases at J, leaving 6 bases unmatched. Germline CDR1 and CDR2: SGHRS and YFSETQ. The CDR3 runs to 16 residues. The CDR3 DNA is TGCGCCAGCAGTTATGGACTAGCGGGAGGAAACAATGAGCAGTTCTTC. It codes for CASSYGLAGGNNEQFF.

The chain links TRBV10-3 to TRBJ2-5; a possible D gene is TRBD1 (5 bases). The CDR3 runs to 13 residues. CDR1 is ENHRY and CDR2 is SYGVKD in the germline V gene. Trimming took 6 bases from V and 5 from J, leaving 13 bases between them. The CDR3 loop is CAIRVGSGETQYF. The CDR3 DNA is TGTGCCATCAGAGTAGGGTCAGGGGAGACCCAGTACTTC.

About this clone itself: Other DNA variants within this sample encode the same CDR3. The chain recombines TRBV7-9 with TRBJ2-1; D call uncertain. Germline CDR1 is SEHNR and CDR2 is FQNEAQ (reference sequence). CDR3 length: 11 amino acids. The V gene lost 1 base and the J gene lost 9 bases, with 4 bases spanning the gap. DNA for the CDR3: TGTGCCAGCAGCTTAGTAGGTGAGCAGTTCTTC. Amino acids: CASSLVGEQFF.

This clone showed up just a few times. J is TRBJ2-7 and V is TRBV25-1; D is possibly TRBD1 (6 bases). Trimming left V 5 bases short and J 4 bases short, with 18 bases between. CDR3 length equals 15 residues. Germline V lookup: CDR1 MGHDK, CDR2 SYGVNS. In nucleotides, the CDR3 is TGTGCCAGCAGTCCGCCTAACAGGGCGGTGTACGAGCAGTACTTC. This codes for CASSPPNRAVYEQYF.

The chain carries TRBV29-1 and TRBJ2-7, with a possible D match to TRBD2 (6 bases). In germline, CDR1 is SQVTM, CDR2 ANQGSEA. CDR3 size: 13 residues. V was trimmed by 7 bases and J by 0 bases, leaving 13 bases between them. CDR3 nucleotide sequence: TGCAGCGGGGGGGACCGAAGCTCCTACGAGCAGTACTTC. It is translated as CSGGDRSSYEQYF.

The rearrangement links TRBV5-5 to TRBJ2-5; weak D call: TRBD2 (5 bases). CDR1 is SGHKS, CDR2 YYEKEE, per germline (reference sequence). The CDR3 is 14 amino acids. V was cut by 1 base and J by 4 bases, with 11 bases left in between. The CDR3 sequence is CASSLLWERETQYF. DNA for the CDR3: TGTGCCAGCAGCTTGTTGTGGGAGAGAGAGACCCAGTACTTC.

The chain combines TRBV6-1 with TRBJ1-6; D not resolved. V lost 3 bases and J 4 bases, leaving 4 bases between the germline ends. The CDR3 consists of 13 residues. CDR1 and CDR2 from the germline V gene are MNHNS and SASEGT. This CDR3 is CASSDGYNSPLHF. As DNA, the CDR3 is TGTGCCAGCAGTGATGGGTATAATTCACCCCTCCACTTT.

Notes on this clone: The same CDR3 is also encoded by other DNA sequences in this sample. The rearrangement joins TRBV27 to TRBJ2-1, with 10 bases aligning to TRBD2. V lost 5 bases, J lost 2 bases, and 3 bases stayed unmatched. Germline loops: CDR1 MNHEY, CDR2 SMNVEV (reference sequence). The CDR3 has 15 amino acids. The CDR3 bases are TGTGCCAGCAGTCGGACTAGCGGCGCCTACAATGAGCAGTTCTTC. This encodes CASSRTSGAYNEQFF.

This clone occurred a few times. The genes are TRBV7-9 and TRBJ1-2, with a tentative D call TRBD1 (5 bases). Trimming removed 2 bases from V and 8 bases from J, with 12 bases in between. The CDR3 extends over 13 amino acids. CDR1 and CDR2 from the germline V gene are SEHNR and FQNEAQ (reference sequence). CDR3 DNA: TGTGCCAGCAGCTTACGGACAATAGGAGGCTACACCTTC. Amino acid sequence: CASSLRTIGGYTF.

This chain connects TRBV5-1 to TRBJ2-1; 8 bases align to TRBD1. CDR1 and CDR2 from the germline V gene are SGHRS and YFSETQ. The V gene end was trimmed by 3 bases and the J gene end by 12 bases; junction bases not matched to a gene: 5. There are 12 residues in the CDR3. This CDR3 reads CASSSSGTGQFF. CDR3 nucleotide sequence: TGCGCCAGCAGCTCCTCCGGGACAGGGCAGTTCTTC.

The chain links TRBV6-6 to TRBJ2-3; D is unclear. Trimming pared 2 bases from V and 5 bases from J, leaving 5 bases between. CDR3 size: 12 residues. The germline V gene encodes CDR1 MNHNY and CDR2 SVGAGI (reference sequence). The CDR3 coding sequence is TGTGCCAGCAGTTACGTGGGAGATACGCAGTATTTT. Its translation is CASSYVGDTQYF.

The rearrangement joins TRBV5-1 to TRBJ2-1, with D possibly matching TRBD2 (8 bases). The CDR3 contains 13 residues. The germline V and J ends were trimmed by 7 bases and 9 bases, with 17 bases remaining between them. In germline, CDR1 is SGHRS, CDR2 YFSETQ. DNA of the CDR3: TGCGCCAGCCACCAGACAGGGACTAGTGAGCAGTTCTTC. It codes for CASHQTGTSEQFF.

The chain recombines TRBV14 with TRBJ2-3, with D perhaps matching TRBD2 (6 bases). Germline V lookup: CDR1 SGHDN, CDR2 FVKESK. Trimming removed 1 base from V and 1 base from J, with 6 bases in between. The length of the CDR3 is 14 residues. The CDR3 region has the DNA TGTGCCAGCAGCCAAGCTAGCGGCACAGATACGCAGTATTTT. Translation gives CASSQASGTDTQYF.

This clone was found a few times. The gene calls are TRBV4-1 and TRBJ2-3; D perhaps matches TRBD1 (6 bases). Trimming removed 1 base from V and 1 base from J, with 9 bases in between. CDR1 and CDR2 from the germline V gene are MGHRA and YSYEKL. The length of the CDR3 is 15 residues. The CDR3 here is CASSQVGQRTDTQYF. CDR3 DNA: TGCGCCAGCAGCCAAGTAGGACAGCGCACAGATACGCAGTATTTT.

The V call is TRBV7-2, the J call TRBJ2-1; TRBD1 matches at 7 bases. The CDR3 consists of 15 residues. Germline V gene data show CDR1 as SGHTA and CDR2 as FQGNSA. V trimming: 1 base; J trimming: 7 bases; junction bases outside the gene matches: 7. The CDR3 DNA reads TGTGCCAGCAGCTTAGAGACAGGGTATCCAAATGAGCAGTTCTTC. Its protein product is CASSLETGYPNEQFF. Using reference TRBV7-2 and TRBJ2-1 for the parts outside the CDR3, the full variable domain is GAGVSQSPSNKVTEKGKDVELRCDPISGHTALYWYRQSLGQGLEFLIYFQGNSAPDKSGLPSDRFSAERTGGSVSTLTIQRTQQEDSAVYLCASSLETGYPNEQFFGPGTRLTVL.

The chain carries TRBV5-4 and TRBJ2-1; D is uncertain. CDR3 length equals 13 residues. Germline CDR1 is SGHNT and CDR2 is YYREEE (reference sequence). V lost 0 bases and J 8 bases, leaving 9 bases between the germline ends. CDR3 region: CASSLAANDEQFF. The CDR3 DNA reads as TGTGCCAGCAGCTTGGCGGCTAACGATGAGCAGTTCTTC.

This chain links TRBV30 with TRBJ1-1; 7 bases are a match to TRBD1. Per germline, CDR1 GTSNPN and CDR2 SVGIG (reference sequence). Unmatched junction bases numbered 2, after V lost 4 bases and J lost 0 bases. This CDR3 comprises 13 residues. In DNA form, the CDR3 reads TGTGCCTGGAAGCAGGGGGTGAACACTGAAGCTTTCTTT. Its protein product is CAWKQGVNTEAFF.

This clone was seen more than once but under ten times. This chain uses TRBV4-3 with TRBJ2-7, with 10 bases matching TRBD1. The CDR3 extends over 15 amino acids. Losses at the gene ends were 3 bases for V and 3 bases for J; bases not matched to a gene: 5. The germline V gene encodes CDR1 LGHNA and CDR2 YSLEER. CDR3 DNA: TGCGCCAGCAGCCAGAGCTGGACAGGGGGCTACGAGCAGTACTTC. This gives the protein CASSQSWTGGYEQYF.

This clone has a handful of counts. The CDR3 DNA follows: TGCGCCAGCAGCTCCGGACAGGGTTTAGGCAATGAGCAGTTCTTC. This gives the protein CASSSGQGLGNEQFF. The gene calls are TRBV5-1 and TRBJ2-1; 8 bases line up with TRBD1. This CDR3 comprises 15 residues. V was pared by 3 bases and J by 6 bases, with 8 bases of the junction left unmatched. Germline V gene data show CDR1 as SGHRS and CDR2 as YFSETQ.

V gene TRBV13 combines with J gene TRBJ2-3; 8 bases match TRBD1. Germline values: CDR1 PRHDT, CDR2 FYEKMQ (reference sequence). This CDR3 comprises 14 residues. Losses at the gene ends were 4 bases for V and 1 base for J; bases not matched to a gene: 1. The DNA of the CDR3 is TGTGCCAGCAGCTCGACAGGGGGCACAGATACGCAGTATTTT. Its translation is CASSSTGGTDTQYF.

This chain links TRBV6-5 with TRBJ2-1, with a weak D call TRBD2 (6 bases). Trimming removed 0 bases at V and 8 bases at J, with 17 bases between. The CDR3 length is 16 residues. Germline assignment: CDR1 MNHEY and CDR2 SVGAGI. The CDR3 is CASSYSILGEAYEQFF. The CDR3 DNA follows: TGTGCCAGCAGTTACTCGATTCTGGGGGAGGCCTATGAGCAGTTCTTC.

In this sample, this clone turned up a few times. DNA for the CDR3: TGTGCCTGGATGTTCCGGGGGGCAAACATTCAGTACTTC. This encodes CAWMFRGANIQYF. The chain has TRBV30 and TRBJ2-4; tentatively, D is TRBD2 (7 bases). This CDR3 contains 13 residues. V lost 4 bases to trimming and J lost 6 bases, with 13 bases between them. Germline V gene lookup returns CDR1 GTSNPN and CDR2 SVGIG (reference sequence).

J is TRBJ2-5 and V is TRBV5-4; 7 bases align to TRBD1. V was pared by 0 bases and J by 5 bases, with 19 bases of the junction left unmatched. Germline V lookup: CDR1 SGHNT, CDR2 YYREEE (reference sequence). The CDR3 covers 19 residues. As DNA, the CDR3 is TGTGCCAGCAGCTTGGCGCCCCGAAGACAGGGCCCGGCTAATGAGACCCAGTACTTC. Residues: CASSLAPRRQGPANETQYF. Full variable domain (outside the CDR3, taken from reference TRBV5-4 and TRBJ2-5): ETGVTQSPTHLIKTRGQQVTLRCSSQSGHNTVSWYQQALGQGPQFIFQYYREEENGRGNFPPRFSGLQFPNYSSELNVNALELDDSALYLCASSLAPRRQGPANETQYFGPGTRLLVL.